The T cell receptor (beta chain) described here comes from a study of blood T cell repertoires in COVID-19. The wider study: The United States, Italy and Spain supplied acute and convalescent COVID-19 samples. Sample material is recorded as cDNA or gDNA derived from T cells, B-cell-depleted T cells, or PBMCs.

Patients in Seattle were enrolled during active infection, then followed longitudinally. In the original analysis: How many nucleated cells were present was estimated from reference gene primer amplification. Clones were read by immunoSEQ multiplex PCR, and TCRdb kept only the in-frame ones, dropping some. V, J and clone size were drawn from that table, and D and trimming were deduced from the DNA. The table has 250,000 to 400,000 clones, about 90% seen once. The sequencing input was peripheral blood. This receptor was taken from a woman aged 25 to 39 with COVID-19, enrolled during active disease.

The CDR3 loop reads CASSLGAGNTIYF. The DNA for the CDR3 is TGTGCCAGCAGCTTGGGGGCGGGAAACACCATATATTTT. The J gene is TRBJ1-3, the V gene TRBV5-5; D ambiguous. V shed 0 bases and J shed 4 bases, with 5 bases lying between them. CDR3 length: 13 residues. Germline V lookup: CDR1 SGHKS, CDR2 YYEKEE (reference sequence).